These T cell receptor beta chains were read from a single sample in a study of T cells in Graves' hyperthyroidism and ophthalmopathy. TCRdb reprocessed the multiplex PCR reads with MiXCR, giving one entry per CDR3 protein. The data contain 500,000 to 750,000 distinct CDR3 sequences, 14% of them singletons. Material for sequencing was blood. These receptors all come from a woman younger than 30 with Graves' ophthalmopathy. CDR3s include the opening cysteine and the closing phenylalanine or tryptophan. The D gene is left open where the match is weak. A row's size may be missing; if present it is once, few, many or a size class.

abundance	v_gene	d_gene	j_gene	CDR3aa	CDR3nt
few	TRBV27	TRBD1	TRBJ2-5	CASSFTGGAAETQYF	TGTGCCAGCAGTTTTACAGGGGGCGCAGCGGAGACCCAGTACTTC
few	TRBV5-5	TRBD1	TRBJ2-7	CASNDRADYEQYF	TGTGCCAGCAACGACAGGGCCGACTACGAGCAGTACTTC
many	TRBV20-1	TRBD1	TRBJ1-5	CSAAGGQGISNQPQHF	TGCAGTGCGGCGGGTGGACAGGGGATTAGCAATCAGCCCCAGCATTTT
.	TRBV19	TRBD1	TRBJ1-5	CASSLGQGAAQPQHF	TGTGCCAGTAGCTTGGGACAGGGGGCGGCTCAGCCCCAGCATTTT
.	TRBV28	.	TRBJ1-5	CASSTGTRDQPQHF	TGTGCCAGCAGTACCGGGACAAGGGACCAGCCCCAGCATTTT
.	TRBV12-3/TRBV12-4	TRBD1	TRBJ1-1	CASRSTGVETGAFF	TGTGCCAGCAGGAGCACAGGGGTTGAGACTGGAGCTTTCTTT
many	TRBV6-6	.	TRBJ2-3	CASSYVGNTDTQYF	TGTGCCAGCAGTTACGTGGGAAACACAGATACGCAGTATTTT
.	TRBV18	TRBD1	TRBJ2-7	CASSPRTGTSYEQYF	TGTGCCAGCTCACCAAGGACAGGGACCTCCTACGAGCAGTACTTC
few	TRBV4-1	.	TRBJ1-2	CASSQVVETGIFNYGYTF	TGCGCCAGCAGCCAAGTAGTGGAGACAGGCATCTTTAACTATGGCTACACCTTC
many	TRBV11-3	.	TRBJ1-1	CATRTRGLNTEAFF	TGTGCCACTCGTACCCGAGGGTTGAACACTGAAGCTTTCTTT
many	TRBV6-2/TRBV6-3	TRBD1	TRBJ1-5	CASSYSTGFQPQHF	TGTGCCAGCAGTTACTCGACAGGGTTTCAGCCCCAGCATTTT
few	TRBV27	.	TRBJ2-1	CASSLRTPGHEQFF	TGTGCCAGCAGTTTAAGGACGCCTGGCCATGAGCAGTTCTTC
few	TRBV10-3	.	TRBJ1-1	CAIGRKGSNTEAFF	TGTGCCATCGGAAGGAAGGGTTCGAACACTGAAGCTTTCTTT
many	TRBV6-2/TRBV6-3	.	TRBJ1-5	CASSYNSGGGPQHF	TGTGCCAGCAGTTACAATAGCGGCGGGGGGCCCCAGCATTTT
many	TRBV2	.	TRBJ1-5	CASSAQRGRQPQHF	TGTGCCAGCAGTGCTCAACGGGGGCGTCAGCCCCAGCATTTT
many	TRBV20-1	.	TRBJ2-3	CSARGAPDQGVADTQYF	TGCAGTGCTAGAGGGGCCCCTGACCAGGGTGTTGCAGATACGCAGTATTTT
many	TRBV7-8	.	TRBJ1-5	CASSSLNRRGRSQPQHF	TGTGCCAGCAGCTCGCTCAACCGAAGGGGCAGGAGTCAGCCCCAGCATTTT
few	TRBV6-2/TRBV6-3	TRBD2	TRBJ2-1	CASSYTLRPASWPSGSYNEQFF	TGTGCCAGCAGTTACACGCTACGTCCCGCGTCATGGCCTAGCGGATCCTACAATGAGCAGTTCTTC
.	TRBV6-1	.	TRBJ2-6	CASDGYSGANVLTF	TGTGCCAGCGACGGCTACTCTGGGGCCAACGTCCTGACTTTC
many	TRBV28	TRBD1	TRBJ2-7	CASSLGDRGVYEQYF	TGTGCCAGCAGTTTGGGGGACAGGGGCGTCTACGAGCAGTACTTC
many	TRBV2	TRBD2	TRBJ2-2	CASSEGASGSFNTGELFF	TGTGCCAGCAGTGAAGGCGCTAGCGGGAGCTTCAACACCGGGGAGCTGTTTTTT
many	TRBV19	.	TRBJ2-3	CASSMAGQIDTQYF	TGTGCCAGTAGTATGGCAGGGCAAATAGATACGCAGTATTTT
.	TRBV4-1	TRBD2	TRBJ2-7	CASSPLGLAGGRSSYEQYF	TGCGCCAGCAGCCCCTTGGGGCTAGCGGGAGGGAGAAGCTCCTACGAGCAGTACTTC
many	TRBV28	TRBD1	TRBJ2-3	CASSLGQGVSTDTQYF	TGTGCCAGCAGCCTGGGACAGGGGGTAAGCACAGATACGCAGTATTTT
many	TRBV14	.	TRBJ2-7	CASSLTVGRYEQYF	TGTGCCAGCAGCCTGACAGTGGGGCGCTACGAGCAGTACTTC
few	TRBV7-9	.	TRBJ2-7	CASSLLMGVEQYF	TGTGCCAGCAGCTTATTGATGGGAGTCGAGCAGTACTTC
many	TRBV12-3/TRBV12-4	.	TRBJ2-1	CASSLSIVGAYNEQFF	TGTGCCAGCAGTTTAAGTATTGTGGGCGCCTACAATGAGCAGTTCTTC
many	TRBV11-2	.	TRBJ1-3	CASSLDPRLPGNTIYF	TGTGCCAGCAGCTTAGATCCCCGTTTACCTGGAAACACCATATATTTT
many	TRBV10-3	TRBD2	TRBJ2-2	CAILPTSGENTGELFF	TGTGCCATCTTGCCGACTAGCGGGGAGAACACCGGGGAGCTGTTTTTT
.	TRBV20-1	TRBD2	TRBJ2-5	CSARPTSGRSKTQYF	TGCAGTGCCCGACCGACTAGCGGGAGGAGTAAGACCCAGTACTTC
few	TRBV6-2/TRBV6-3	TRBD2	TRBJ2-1	CASSRHPGLMMSNEQFF	TGTGCCAGCAGTCGGCACCCGGGACTAATGATGTCCAATGAGCAGTTCTTC
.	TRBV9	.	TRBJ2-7	CASSVDTGSSYEQYF	TGTGCCAGCAGCGTAGATACAGGGAGCTCCTACGAGCAGTACTTC
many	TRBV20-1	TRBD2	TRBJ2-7	CSALFWASGSYEQYF	TGCAGTGCGCTGTTTTGGGCTAGCGGGAGCTACGAGCAGTACTTC
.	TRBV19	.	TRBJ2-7	CASRAGPISYEQYF	TGTGCCAGTAGGGCGGGACCCATCTCCTACGAGCAGTACTTC
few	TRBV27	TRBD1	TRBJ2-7	CASSLAGTGETEQYF	TGTGCCAGCAGCTTGGCCGGGACAGGGGAAACCGAGCAGTACTTC
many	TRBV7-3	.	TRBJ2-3	CASSKRTGSGTDTQYF	TGTGCCAGCAGCAAAAGGACCGGGTCGGGTACAGATACGCAGTATTTT
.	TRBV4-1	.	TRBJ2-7	CASSQPSRQVYDEQYF	TGCGCCAGCAGCCAACCCTCCCGACAGGTCTACGATGAGCAGTACTTC
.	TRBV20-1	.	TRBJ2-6	CSAKDVRSGANVLTF	TGCAGTGCTAAGGACGTCCGCTCTGGGGCCAACGTCCTGACTTTC
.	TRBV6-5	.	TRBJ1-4	CASSYWGGLGEKLSF	TGTGCCAGCAGTTACTGGGGGGGGCTCGGTGAAAAACTGTCTTTT
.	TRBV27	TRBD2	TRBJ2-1	CASSSGGHSYNEQFF	TGTGCCAGCAGTTCGGGGGGGCACTCCTACAATGAGCAGTTCTTC
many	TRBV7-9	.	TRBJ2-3	CASSPPLPPDPTDTQYF	TGTGCCAGCAGCCCCCCGCTGCCACCAGATCCCACAGATACGCAGTATTTT
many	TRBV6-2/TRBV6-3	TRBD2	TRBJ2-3	CASSYSTSGSTDTQYF	TGTGCCAGCAGTTACTCGACTAGCGGCTCCACAGATACGCAGTATTTT
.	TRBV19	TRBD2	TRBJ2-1	CASSIAGGPGDEQFF	TGTGCCAGTAGTATAGCGGGAGGGCCCGGGGATGAGCAGTTCTTC
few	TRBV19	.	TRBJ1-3	CASSIQGGNTIYF	TGTGCCAGTAGTATCCAGGGAGGAAACACCATATATTTT
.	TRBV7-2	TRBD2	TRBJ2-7	CASSSSAGGPVYEQYF	TGTGCCAGCAGCTCTTCAGCGGGGGGGCCTGTTTACGAGCAGTACTTC
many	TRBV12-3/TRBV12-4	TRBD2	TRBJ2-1	CASSLVTSGRANEQFF	TGTGCCAGCAGTTTAGTTACTAGCGGGAGGGCAAATGAGCAGTTCTTC
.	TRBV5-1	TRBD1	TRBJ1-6	CASSGGTGGNSPLHF	TGCGCCAGCAGCGGTGGGACAGGGGGGAATTCACCCCTCCACTTT
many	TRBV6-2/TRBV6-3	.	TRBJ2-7	CASSYSNRYEQYF	TGTGCCAGCAGTTACTCGAACCGCTACGAGCAGTACTTC
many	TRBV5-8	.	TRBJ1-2	CASSTGTEGNYGYTF	TGTGCCAGCAGCACGGGAACGGAGGGTAACTATGGCTACACCTTC
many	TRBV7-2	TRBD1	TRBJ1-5	CASSLSQGGVNQPQHF	TGTGCCAGCAGCTTGTCCCAGGGGGGAGTTAATCAGCCCCAGCATTTT
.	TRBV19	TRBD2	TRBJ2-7	CASSPRTSGSSHEQYF	TGTGCCAGTAGTCCTCGGACTAGCGGGAGCAGCCACGAGCAGTACTTC
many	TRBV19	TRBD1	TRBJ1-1	CASSQTSGTGPEAFF	TGTGCCAGTAGTCAAACTTCCGGGACAGGCCCTGAAGCTTTCTTT
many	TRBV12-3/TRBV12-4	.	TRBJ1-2	CASSLRGRRDGYTF	TGTGCCAGCAGTTTAAGGGGTAGGAGGGATGGCTACACCTTC